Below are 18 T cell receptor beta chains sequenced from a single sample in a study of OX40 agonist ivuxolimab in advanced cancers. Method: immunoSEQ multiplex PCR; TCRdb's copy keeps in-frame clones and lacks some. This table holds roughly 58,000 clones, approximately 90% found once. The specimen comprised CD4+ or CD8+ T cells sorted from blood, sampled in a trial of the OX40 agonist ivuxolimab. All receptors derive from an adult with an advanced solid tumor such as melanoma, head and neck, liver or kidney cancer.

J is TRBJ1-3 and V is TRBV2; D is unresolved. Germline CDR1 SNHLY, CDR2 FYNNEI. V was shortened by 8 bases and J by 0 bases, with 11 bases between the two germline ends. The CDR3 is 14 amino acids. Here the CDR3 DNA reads TGTGCCAGCCTAGGCCAGACCTCTGGAAACACCATATATTTT. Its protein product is CASLGQTSGNTIYF.

The DNA of the CDR3 is TGTGCCAGCAGCTTCATGCGATACGAGCAGTACTTC. Protein: CASSFMRYEQYF. The V and J genes are TRBV7-9 and TRBJ2-7; D is ambiguous. Trimming removed 3 bases at V and 4 bases at J, with 7 bases between. Germline V gene sequence: CDR1 SEHNR, CDR2 FQNEAQ (reference sequence). This CDR3 is 12 amino acids long.

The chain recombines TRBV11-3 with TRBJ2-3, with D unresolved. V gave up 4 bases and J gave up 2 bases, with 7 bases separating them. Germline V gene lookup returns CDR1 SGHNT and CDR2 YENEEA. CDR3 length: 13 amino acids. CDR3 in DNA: TGTGCCAGCAGCTCCCAGCCCACAGATACGCAGTATTTT. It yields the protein CASSSQPTDTQYF. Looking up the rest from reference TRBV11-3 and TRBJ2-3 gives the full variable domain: EAGVVQSPRYKIIEKKQPVAFWCNPISGHNTLYWYLQNLGQGPELLIRYENEEAVDDSQLPKDRFSAERLKGVDSTLKIQPAELGDSAVYLCASSSQPTDTQYFGPGTRLTVL.

The CDR3 DNA reads as TGTGCCAGTAGTTTGTGGGCAACTGGGCTAGCGGGGGCTACAGATACGCAGTATTTT. It encodes CASSLWATGLAGATDTQYF. This chain links TRBV19 with TRBJ2-3; 10 bases match TRBD2. This CDR3 has 19 amino acids. The V and J ends lost 5 bases and 3 bases, in that order; junction bases with no gene match: 17. Germline assignment: CDR1 LNHDA and CDR2 SQIVND (reference sequence).

For the CDR3, the DNA is TGCAGTGCTAGACTCCCAGGGGGCGAGACCTTC. The encoded protein is CSARLPGGETF. This chain uses TRBV20-1 with TRBJ1-2, with TRBD1 matching 8 bases. The CDR3 is 11 residues long. Germline V gene lookup returns CDR1 DFQATT and CDR2 SNEGSKA (reference sequence). V shed 2 bases and J 14 bases; nucleotides not matched to a gene: 7.

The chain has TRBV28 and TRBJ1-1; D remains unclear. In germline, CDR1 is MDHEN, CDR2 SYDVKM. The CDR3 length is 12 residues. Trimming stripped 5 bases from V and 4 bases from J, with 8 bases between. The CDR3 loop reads CASSDRTTEAFF. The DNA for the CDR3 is TGTGCCAGCAGTGACCGGACCACTGAAGCTTTCTTT.

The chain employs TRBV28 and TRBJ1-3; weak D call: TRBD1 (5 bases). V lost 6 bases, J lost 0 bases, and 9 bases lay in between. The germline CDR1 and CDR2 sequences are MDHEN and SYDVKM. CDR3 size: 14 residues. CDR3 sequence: CASRTGGSGNTIYF. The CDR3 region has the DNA TGTGCCAGCAGAACCGGGGGCTCTGGAAACACCATATATTTT.

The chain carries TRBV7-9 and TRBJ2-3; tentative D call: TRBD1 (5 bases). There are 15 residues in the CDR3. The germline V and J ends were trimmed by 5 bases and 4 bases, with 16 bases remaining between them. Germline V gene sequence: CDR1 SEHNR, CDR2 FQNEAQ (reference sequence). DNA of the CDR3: TGTGCCAGCAGCCCTCGACAGAGCCCCGCAGATACGCAGTATTTT. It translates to CASSPRQSPADTQYF.

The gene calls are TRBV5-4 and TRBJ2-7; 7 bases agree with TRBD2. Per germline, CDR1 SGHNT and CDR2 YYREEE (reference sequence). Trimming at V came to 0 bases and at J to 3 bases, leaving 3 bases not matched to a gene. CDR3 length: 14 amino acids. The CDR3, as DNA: TGTGCCAGCAGCTTGGGGACTAGGGTCTACGAGCAGTACTTC. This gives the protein CASSLGTRVYEQYF.

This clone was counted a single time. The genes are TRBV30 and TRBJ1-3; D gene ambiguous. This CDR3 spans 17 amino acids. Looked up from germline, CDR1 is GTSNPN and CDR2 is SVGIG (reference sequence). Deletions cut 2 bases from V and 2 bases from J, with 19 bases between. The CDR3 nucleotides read TGTGCCTGGAGTCGCCTAACAACCAACATGGCTGGAAACACCATATATTTT. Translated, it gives CAWSRLTTNMAGNTIYF.

The CDR3 DNA sequence: TGTGCCAGCAGCTTAGGGGGGCGTAGCGGGAGAGATGAGCAGTTCTTC. As protein: CASSLGGRSGRDEQFF. The V gene is TRBV7-9, the J gene TRBJ2-1, with TRBD2 matching over 9 bases. The germline V gene has CDR1 SEHNR and CDR2 FQNEAQ (reference sequence). J was trimmed by 8 bases and V by 1 base; bases with no gene match: 9. The CDR3 runs to 16 residues.

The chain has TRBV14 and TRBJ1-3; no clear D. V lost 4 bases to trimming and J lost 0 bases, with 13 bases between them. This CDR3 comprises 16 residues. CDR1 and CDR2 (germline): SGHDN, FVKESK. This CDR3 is CASSRGIVGSGNTIYF. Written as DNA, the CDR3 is TGTGCCAGCAGCCGGGGAATCGTCGGCTCTGGAAACACCATATATTTT.

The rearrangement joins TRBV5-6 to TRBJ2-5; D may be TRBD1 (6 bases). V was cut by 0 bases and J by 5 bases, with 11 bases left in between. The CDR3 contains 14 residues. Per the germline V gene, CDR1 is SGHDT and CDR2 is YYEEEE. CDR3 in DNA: TGTGCCAGCAGCTTGGGCAGGGGAAGCGAGACCCAGTACTTC. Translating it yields CASSLGRGSETQYF.

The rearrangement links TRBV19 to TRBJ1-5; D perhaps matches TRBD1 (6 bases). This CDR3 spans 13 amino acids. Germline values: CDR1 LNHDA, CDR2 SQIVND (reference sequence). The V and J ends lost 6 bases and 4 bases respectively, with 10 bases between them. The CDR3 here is CASSDRPNQPQHF. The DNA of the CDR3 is TGTGCCAGTAGCGACAGGCCGAATCAGCCCCAGCATTTT.

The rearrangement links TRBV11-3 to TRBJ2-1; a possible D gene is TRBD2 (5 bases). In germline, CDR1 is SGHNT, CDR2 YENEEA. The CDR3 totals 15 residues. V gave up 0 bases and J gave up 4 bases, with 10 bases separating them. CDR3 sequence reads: CASSLDSVGYNEQFF. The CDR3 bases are TGTGCCAGCAGCTTAGATAGCGTTGGGTACAATGAGCAGTTCTTC.

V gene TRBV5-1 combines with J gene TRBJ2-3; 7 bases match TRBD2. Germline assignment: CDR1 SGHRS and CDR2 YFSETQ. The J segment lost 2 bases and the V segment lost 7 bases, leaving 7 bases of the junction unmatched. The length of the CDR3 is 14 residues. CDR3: CASASGGITDTQYF. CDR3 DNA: TGCGCCAGCGCTTCCGGGGGGATCACAGATACGCAGTATTTT.

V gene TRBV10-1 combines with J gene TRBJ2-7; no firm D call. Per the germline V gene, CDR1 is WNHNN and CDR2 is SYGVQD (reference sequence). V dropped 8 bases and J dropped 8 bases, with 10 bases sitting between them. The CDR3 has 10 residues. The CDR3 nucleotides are TGCGCCAGCTCCCAAGACCAGCAGTACTTC. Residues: CASSQDQQYF.

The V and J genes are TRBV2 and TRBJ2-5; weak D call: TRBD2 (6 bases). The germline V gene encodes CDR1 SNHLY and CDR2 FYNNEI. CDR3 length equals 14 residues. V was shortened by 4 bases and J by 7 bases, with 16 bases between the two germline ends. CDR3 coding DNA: TGTGCCAGCAGTGGGGCACTGATGCGGGGGACCCAGTACTTC. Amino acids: CASSGALMRGTQYF.